Presented here are 7 T cell receptor beta chains from one specimen sequenced in a study of cytomegalovirus exposure and HLA in healthy donors. It was with 60 Vbeta and 13 Jbeta primers that the PCR ran. TCRdb's copy holds only in-frame clones and misses some; the assay was immunoSEQ multiplex PCR. The data contain tens of thousands of clones, around 8% of them singletons. Sequencing was carried out using PBMCs. The receptors were gathered from a man aged 50 or older in good health and CMV-seronegative.

This clone was detected a few times. The rearrangement links TRBV6-5 to TRBJ2-7; D is possibly TRBD1 (5 bases). The V and J ends lost 4 bases and 3 bases respectively, with 7 bases between them. This CDR3 spans 12 amino acids. In germline, CDR1 is MNHEY, CDR2 SVGAGI. CDR3 residues: CASSFTGYEQYF. The CDR3 nucleotides are TGTGCCAGCAGTTTCACAGGCTACGAGCAGTACTTC.

The table lists this clone with a few counts. J is TRBJ2-5 and V is TRBV27; TRBD1 agrees at 7 bases. The better agreement between TRBJ2-7 and the DNA end casts doubt on the J call. CDR1 MNHEY and CDR2 SMNVEV come from the germline V gene (reference sequence). The CDR3 length is 14 residues. As DNA, the CDR3 is TGTGCCAGCAGGGGACAGATTAACTCCTACGAGCAGTACTTC. Its translation is CASRGQINSYEQYF.

The chain carries TRBV4-2 and TRBJ2-1, with D uncertain. This CDR3 has 15 amino acids. V lost 3 bases, J lost 0 bases, and 9 bases lay in between. Germline V gene data show CDR1 as LGHNA and CDR2 as YNFKEQ. For the CDR3, the DNA is TGTGCCAGCAGCCAGAATGGAGCCTCCTACAATGAGCAGTTCTTC. Translation gives CASSQNGASYNEQFF.

This clone occurred a few times. The V and J genes are TRBV6-1 and TRBJ1-6; D not certain. Trimming cost V 4 bases and J 3 bases, with 7 bases left between them. CDR1 MNHNS and CDR2 SASEGT come from the germline V gene. The CDR3 has 14 residues. Here the CDR3 reads CASSGPDYNSPLHF. The CDR3 DNA sequence: TGTGCCAGCAGTGGGCCCGACTATAATTCACCCCTCCACTTT.

This clone was detected only a few times. The chain couples TRBV5-5 to TRBJ2-5, with TRBD2 matching over 10 bases. This CDR3 region has 15 residues. Germline V gene data show CDR1 as SGHKS and CDR2 as YYEKEE (reference sequence). V dropped 0 bases and J dropped 4; count of bases not matched to a gene: 3. This CDR3 reads CASSLVASGGETQYF. DNA for the CDR3: TGTGCCAGCAGCTTGGTGGCTAGCGGGGGAGAGACCCAGTACTTC. The full variable domain, rest sourced from reference TRBV5-5 and TRBJ2-5, is DAGVTQSPTHLIKTRGQQVTLRCSPISGHKSVSWYQQVLGQGPQFIFQYYEKEERGRGNFPDRFSARQFPNYSSELNVNALLLGDSALYLCASSLVASGGETQYFGPGTRLLVL.

This chain connects TRBV6-1 to TRBJ2-6, with TRBD1 as a possible D gene (5 bases). V lost 6 bases and J 3 bases, leaving 9 bases between the germline ends. CDR1 is MNHNS, CDR2 SASEGT, per germline. The CDR3 is 14 residues long. In DNA form, the CDR3 reads TGTGCCAGCAGCCAGGGATATGGGGCCAACGTCCTGACTTTC. Encoded protein: CASSQGYGANVLTF.

This clone was observed a few times. CDR3 in amino acids: CASSSSGLYEQYF. CDR3 nucleotides: TGTGCCAGCAGTTCCTCCGGACTATACGAGCAGTACTTC. The chain recombines TRBV6-5 with TRBJ2-7, with a possible D match to TRBD2 (6 bases). The CDR3 has 13 residues. The germline gives CDR1 MNHEY, CDR2 SVGAGI. Trimming shortened V by 4 bases and J by 4 bases, and 11 bases separated the two germline ends.